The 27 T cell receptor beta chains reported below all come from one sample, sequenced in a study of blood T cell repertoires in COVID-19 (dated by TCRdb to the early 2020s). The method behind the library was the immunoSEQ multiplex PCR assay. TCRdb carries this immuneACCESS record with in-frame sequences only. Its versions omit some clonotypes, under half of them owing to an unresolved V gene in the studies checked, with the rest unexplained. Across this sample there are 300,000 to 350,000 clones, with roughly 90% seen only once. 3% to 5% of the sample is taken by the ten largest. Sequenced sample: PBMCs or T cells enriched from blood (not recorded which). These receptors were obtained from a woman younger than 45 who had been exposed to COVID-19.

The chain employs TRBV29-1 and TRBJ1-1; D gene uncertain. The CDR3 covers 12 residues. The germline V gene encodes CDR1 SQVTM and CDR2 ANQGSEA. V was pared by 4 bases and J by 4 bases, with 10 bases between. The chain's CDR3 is CSVVGFATEAFF. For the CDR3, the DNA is TGCAGCGTTGTGGGCTTCGCCACTGAAGCTTTCTTT.

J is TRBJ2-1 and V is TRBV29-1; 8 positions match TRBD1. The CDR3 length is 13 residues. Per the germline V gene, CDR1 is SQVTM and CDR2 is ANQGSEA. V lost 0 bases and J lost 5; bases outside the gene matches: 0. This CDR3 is CSVEETGDNEQFF. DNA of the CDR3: TGCAGCGTTGAAGAGACAGGGGACAATGAGCAGTTCTTC.

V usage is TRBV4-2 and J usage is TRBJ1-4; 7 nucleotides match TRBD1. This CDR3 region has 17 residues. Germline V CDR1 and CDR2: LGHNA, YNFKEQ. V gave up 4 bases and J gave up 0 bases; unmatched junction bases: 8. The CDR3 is CASSRRDRNPTNEKLFF. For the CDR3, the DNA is TGTGCCAGCAGCCGAAGGGACAGAAACCCAACTAATGAAAAACTGTTTTTT.

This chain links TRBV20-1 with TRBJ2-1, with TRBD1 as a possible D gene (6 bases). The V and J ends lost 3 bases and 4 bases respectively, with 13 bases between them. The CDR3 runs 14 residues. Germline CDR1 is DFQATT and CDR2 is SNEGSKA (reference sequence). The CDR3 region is CSASLLRGYNEQFF. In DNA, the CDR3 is TGCAGTGCTAGTCTCCTAAGGGGGTACAATGAGCAGTTCTTC.

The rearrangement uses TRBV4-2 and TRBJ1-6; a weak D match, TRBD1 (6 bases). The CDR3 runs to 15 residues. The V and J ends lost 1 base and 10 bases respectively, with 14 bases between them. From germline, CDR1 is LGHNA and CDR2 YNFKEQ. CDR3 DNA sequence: TGTGCCAGCAGCCAAGGAGTCAGGGGACAATCACCCCTCCACTTT. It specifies CASSQGVRGQSPLHF.

DNA for the CDR3: TGTGCCAGCAGTGTTCTGGTGCCCGTAGAGGCGGGGGGCCTCCCCGGGGAGCTGTTTTTT. Encoded protein: CASSVLVPVEAGGLPGELFF. The V and J genes are TRBV6-1 and TRBJ2-2, with 8 bases matching TRBD2. This CDR3 is built from 20 residues. Trimming cost V 4 bases and J 6 bases; bases outside gene matches: 22. CDR1 and CDR2 (germline): MNHNS, SASEGT.

This chain's CDR3 is CASSLGRNSPLHF. The CDR3 nucleotides are TGTGCCAGCAGCTTGGGTCGTAATTCACCCCTCCACTTT. The chain uses TRBV5-4 and TRBJ1-6; D gene uncertain. This CDR3 is built from 13 residues. Trimming took off 0 bases at V and 6 bases at J, with 4 bases between the two ends. The germline gives CDR1 SGHNT, CDR2 YYREEE (reference sequence).

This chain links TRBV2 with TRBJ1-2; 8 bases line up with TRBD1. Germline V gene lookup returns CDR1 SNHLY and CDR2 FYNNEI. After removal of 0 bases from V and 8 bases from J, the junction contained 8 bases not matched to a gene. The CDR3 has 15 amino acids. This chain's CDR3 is CASSEALRAGGGYTF. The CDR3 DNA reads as TGTGCCAGCAGTGAAGCGCTTAGGGCAGGGGGCGGCTACACCTTC. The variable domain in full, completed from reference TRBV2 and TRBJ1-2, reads EPEVTQTPSHQVTQMGQEVILRCVPISNHLYFYWYRQILGQKVEFLVSFYNNEISEKSEIFDDQFSVERPDGSNFTLKIRSTKLEDSAMYFCASSEALRAGGGYTFGSGTRLTVV.

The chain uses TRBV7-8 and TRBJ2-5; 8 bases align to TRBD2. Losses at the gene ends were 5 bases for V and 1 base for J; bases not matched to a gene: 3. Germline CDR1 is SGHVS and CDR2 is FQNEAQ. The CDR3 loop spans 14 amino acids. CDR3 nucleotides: TGTGCCAGCAGCACCACTAGCGGCCAAGAGACCCAGTACTTC. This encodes CASSTTSGQETQYF.

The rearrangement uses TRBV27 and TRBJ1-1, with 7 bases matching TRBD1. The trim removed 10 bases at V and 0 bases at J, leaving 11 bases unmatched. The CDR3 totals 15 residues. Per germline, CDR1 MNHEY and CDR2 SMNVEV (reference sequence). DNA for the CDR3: TGTGCCACCTCTAGGGGGCTTGGGATGAACACTGAAGCTTTCTTT. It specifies CATSRGLGMNTEAFF.

The CDR3 loop is CASSLVGRGAYGYTF. Written as DNA, the CDR3 is TGTGCCAGCAGCTTGGTGGGAAGGGGCGCCTATGGCTACACCTTC. The chain combines TRBV5-4 with TRBJ1-2, with D tentatively TRBD1 (5 bases). Looked up from germline, CDR1 is SGHNT and CDR2 is YYREEE (reference sequence). The V and J ends lost 0 bases and 4 bases respectively, with 13 bases between them. The CDR3 runs to 15 residues.

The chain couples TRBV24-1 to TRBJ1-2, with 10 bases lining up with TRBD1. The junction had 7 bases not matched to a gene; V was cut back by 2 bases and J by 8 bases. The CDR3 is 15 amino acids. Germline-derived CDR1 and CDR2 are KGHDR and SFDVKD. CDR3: CATSDSTGGLGGYTF. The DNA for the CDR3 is TGTGCCACCAGTGATTCGACAGGGGGCTTGGGAGGCTACACCTTC.

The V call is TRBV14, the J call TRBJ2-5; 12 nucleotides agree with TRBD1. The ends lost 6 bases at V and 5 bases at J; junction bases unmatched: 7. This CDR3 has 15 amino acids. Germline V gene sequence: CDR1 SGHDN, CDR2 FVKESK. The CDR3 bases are TGTGCCAGCAGTCCCGGGACAGGGGGCCGGGAGACCCAGTACTTC. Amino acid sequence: CASSPGTGGRETQYF. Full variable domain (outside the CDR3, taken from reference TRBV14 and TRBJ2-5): EAGVTQFPSHSVIEKGQTVTLRCDPISGHDNLYWYRRVMGKEIKFLLHFVKESKQDESGMPNNRFLAERTGGTYSTLKVQPAELEDSGVYFCASSPGTGGRETQYFGPGTRLLVL.

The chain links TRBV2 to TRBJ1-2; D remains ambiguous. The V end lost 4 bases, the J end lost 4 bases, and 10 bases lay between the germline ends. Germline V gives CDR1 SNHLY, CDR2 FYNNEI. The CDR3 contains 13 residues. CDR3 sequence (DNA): TGTGCCAGCAGTGGTGGGGAGGGCTATGGCTACACCTTC. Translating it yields CASSGGEGYGYTF.

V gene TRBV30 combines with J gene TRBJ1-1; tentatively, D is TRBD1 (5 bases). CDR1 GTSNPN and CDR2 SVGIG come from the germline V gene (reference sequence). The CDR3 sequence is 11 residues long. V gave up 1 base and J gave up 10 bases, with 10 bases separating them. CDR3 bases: TGTGCCTGGAGTGAGGGGTTGGGAGCTTTCTTT. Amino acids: CAWSEGLGAFF.

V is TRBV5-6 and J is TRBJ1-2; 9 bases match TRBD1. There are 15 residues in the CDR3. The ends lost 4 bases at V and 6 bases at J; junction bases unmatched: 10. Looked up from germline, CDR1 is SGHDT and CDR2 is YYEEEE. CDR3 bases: TGTGCCAGCAGCCGAGTGGACAGGGGAGTTGATGGCTACACCTTC. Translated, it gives CASSRVDRGVDGYTF.

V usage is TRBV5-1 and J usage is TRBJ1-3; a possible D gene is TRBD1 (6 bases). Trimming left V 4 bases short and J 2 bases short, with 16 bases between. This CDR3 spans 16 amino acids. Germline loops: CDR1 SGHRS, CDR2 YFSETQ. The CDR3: CASSQEPQGTGNTIYF. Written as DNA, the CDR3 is TGCGCCAGCAGCCAGGAGCCGCAGGGGACTGGAAACACCATATATTTT.

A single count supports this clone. CDR3 nucleotide sequence: TGTGCCAGCAGTTACATCTGGGGAGTGGGGAACACTGAAGCTTTCTTT. Protein product: CASSYIWGVGNTEAFF. The chain carries TRBV6-2 or TRBV6-3 and TRBJ1-1; D is unclear. The ends were cut back, 2 bases at V and 1 base at J, with 14 bases in the middle. Germline-derived CDR1 and CDR2 are MNHEY and SVGEGT. CDR3 length equals 16 residues.

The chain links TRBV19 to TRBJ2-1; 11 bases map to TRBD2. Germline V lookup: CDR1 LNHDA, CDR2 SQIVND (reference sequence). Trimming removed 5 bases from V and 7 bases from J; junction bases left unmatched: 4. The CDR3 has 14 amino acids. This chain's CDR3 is CASSLAGGPNEQFF. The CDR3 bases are TGTGCCAGTAGTCTAGCGGGGGGCCCTAATGAGCAGTTCTTC.

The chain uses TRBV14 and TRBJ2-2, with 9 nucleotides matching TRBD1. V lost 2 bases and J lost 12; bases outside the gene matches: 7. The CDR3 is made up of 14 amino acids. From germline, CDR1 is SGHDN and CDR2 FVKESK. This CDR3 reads CASSQNRDRDQLFF. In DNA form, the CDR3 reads TGTGCCAGCAGCCAAAACCGGGACAGGGATCAGCTGTTTTTT.

The CDR3 DNA reads as TGCGCCAGCAGCCGGACAGGGTTTGGGGTAGGGGGCTACACCTTC. Residues: CASSRTGFGVGGYTF. The chain employs TRBV5-1 and TRBJ1-2; 8 nucleotides agree with TRBD1. Germline-derived CDR1 and CDR2 are SGHRS and YFSETQ. This CDR3 comprises 15 residues. Trimming cost V 4 bases and J 8 bases; bases outside gene matches: 13.

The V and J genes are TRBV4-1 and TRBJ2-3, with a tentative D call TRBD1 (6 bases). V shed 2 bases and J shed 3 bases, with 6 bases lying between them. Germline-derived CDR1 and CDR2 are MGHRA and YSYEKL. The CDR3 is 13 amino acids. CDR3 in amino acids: CASSQRGTDTQYF. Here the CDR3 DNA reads TGCGCCAGCAGCCAAAGGGGGACAGATACGCAGTATTTT.

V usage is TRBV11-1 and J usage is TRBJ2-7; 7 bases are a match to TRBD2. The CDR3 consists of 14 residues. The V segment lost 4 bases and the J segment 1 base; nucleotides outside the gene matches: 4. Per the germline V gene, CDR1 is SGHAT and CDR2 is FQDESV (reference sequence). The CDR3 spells CASSSGLISYEQYF. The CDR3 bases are TGTGCCAGCAGCTCGGGACTAATTTCCTACGAGCAGTACTTC.

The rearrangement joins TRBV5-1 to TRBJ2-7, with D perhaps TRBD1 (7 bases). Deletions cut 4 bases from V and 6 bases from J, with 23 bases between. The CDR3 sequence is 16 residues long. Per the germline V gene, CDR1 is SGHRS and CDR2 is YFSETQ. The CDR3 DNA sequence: TGCGCCAGCAGCCAAAAGGACAGGTCCCACGGGGGCGAGCAGTACTTC. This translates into CASSQKDRSHGGEQYF.

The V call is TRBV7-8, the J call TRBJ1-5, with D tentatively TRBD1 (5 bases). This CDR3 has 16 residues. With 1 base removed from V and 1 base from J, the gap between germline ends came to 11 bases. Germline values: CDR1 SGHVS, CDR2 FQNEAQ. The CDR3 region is CASSLGMGLSNQPQHF. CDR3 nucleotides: TGTGCCAGCAGCTTAGGAATGGGACTGAGCAATCAGCCCCAGCATTTT. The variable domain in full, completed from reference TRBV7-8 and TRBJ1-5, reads GAGVSQSPRYKVAKRGQDVALRCDPISGHVSLFWYQQALGQGPEFLTYFQNEAQLDKSGLPSDRFFAERPEGSVSTLKIQRTQQEDSAVYLCASSLGMGLSNQPQHFGDGTRLSIL.

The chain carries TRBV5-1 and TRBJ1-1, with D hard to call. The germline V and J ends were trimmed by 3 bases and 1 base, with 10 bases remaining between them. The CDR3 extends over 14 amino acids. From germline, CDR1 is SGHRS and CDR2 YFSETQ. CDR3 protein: CASSSGEGNTEAFF. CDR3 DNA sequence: TGCGCCAGCAGCTCCGGAGAGGGGAACACTGAAGCTTTCTTT.

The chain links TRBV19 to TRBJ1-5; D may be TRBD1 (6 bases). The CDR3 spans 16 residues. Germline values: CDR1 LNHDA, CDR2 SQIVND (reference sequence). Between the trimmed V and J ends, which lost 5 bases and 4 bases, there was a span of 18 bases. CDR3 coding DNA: TGTGCCAGTAGTGCGACGTGGGGGGGCGGGAATCAGCCCCAGCATTTT. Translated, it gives CASSATWGGGNQPQHF.